This T cell receptor beta chain is from a study of T cells in Graves' hyperthyroidism and ophthalmopathy. The ends were cut back, 5 bases at V and 5 bases at J, with 27 bases in the middle. Germline values: CDR1 SEHNR, CDR2 FQNEAQ (reference sequence). This CDR3 contains 18 residues. Amplified regions were TCR beta CDR3 sequences from RNA transcripts. HTBI primers drove first-round RT-PCR of the TCR CDR3. Each CDR3 protein is one row after TCRdb ran MiXCR on the multiplex PCR reads. The table has more than 350,000 distinct CDR3 sequences, approximately 16% seen once. Specimen: blood. The clonotype comes from a woman aged 55-69 years with Graves' ophthalmopathy. V gene TRBV7-9 combines with J gene TRBJ2-5; tentatively, D is TRBD2 (5 bases). CDR3: CASSPELGGGPLGETQYF. The CDR3 DNA reads as TGTGCCAGCAGCCCGGAGTTGGGCGGAGGACCTTTGGGGGAGACCCAGTACTTC.